These 10 T cell receptor beta chains were all obtained from the same sample, sequenced in a study of cytomegalovirus exposure and HLA in healthy donors. PCR was performed using 60 Vbeta and 13 Jbeta primers. Clones were read by immunoSEQ multiplex PCR, and TCRdb kept only the in-frame ones, dropping some. The sample shows 100,000 to 150,000 clones, 65% to 75% of them seen only once. Source material: PBMCs. The receptor source for this set is a woman aged 45-65 years in good health and CMV-seropositive.

V usage is TRBV30 and J usage is TRBJ2-7; maybe TRBD1 (6 bases). The CDR3 is made up of 14 amino acids. V dropped 0 bases and J dropped 3 bases, with 12 bases sitting between them. Germline lookup yields CDR1 GTSNPN and CDR2 SVGIG (reference sequence). CDR3 bases: TGTGCCTGGAGTGTACATGGACAGTTCTACGAGCAGTACTTC. Protein product: CAWSVHGQFYEQYF.

The chain couples TRBV7-2 to TRBJ1-2; TRBD1 matches 9 bases. After removal of 5 bases from V and 8 bases from J, the junction contained 9 bases not matched to a gene. CDR1 SGHTA and CDR2 FQGNSA come from the germline V gene. This CDR3 is 14 amino acids long. The CDR3 DNA follows: TGTGCCAGCAGCGCCCAGACAGGGGGGAACGGCTACACCTTC. Translated, it gives CASSAQTGGNGYTF.

The chain carries TRBV19 and TRBJ1-2; 10 bases align to TRBD1. CDR1 LNHDA and CDR2 SQIVND come from the germline V gene (reference sequence). V gave up 5 bases and J gave up 7 bases; unmatched junction bases: 10. The CDR3 length is 15 residues. CDR3 bases: TGTGCCAGTAGTTCCAGACAGGGGGCACATGGTGGCTACACCTTC. Its protein product is CASSSRQGAHGGYTF.

V gene TRBV4-1 combines with J gene TRBJ1-1; TRBD1 agrees at 9 bases. The CDR3 is made up of 17 amino acids. Unmatched junction bases numbered 14, after V lost 5 bases and J lost 4 bases. Per the germline V gene, CDR1 is MGHRA and CDR2 is YSYEKL. CDR3 sequence reads: CASSGDREPRKGTEAFF. CDR3 bases: TGCGCCAGCAGCGGGGACAGGGAGCCCAGGAAGGGCACTGAAGCTTTCTTT.

The chain employs TRBV15 and TRBJ2-1; 9 bases are a match to TRBD2. The CDR3 covers 15 residues. Germline lookup yields CDR1 LNHNV and CDR2 YYDKDF (reference sequence). V lost 5 bases to trimming and J lost 2 bases; unmatched junction nucleotides: 4. The CDR3 nucleotides are TGTGCCACCAGCGGAAGCGGGGGGACCTACAATGAGCAGTTCTTC. The encoded protein is CATSGSGGTYNEQFF.

The chain joins TRBV7-2 to TRBJ1-2; 8 bases match TRBD1. Germline V gene lookup returns CDR1 SGHTA and CDR2 FQGNSA. V dropped 4 bases and J dropped 8; count of bases not matched to a gene: 15. The CDR3 covers 16 residues. Here the CDR3 DNA reads TGTGCCAGCAGCTACACCTACGACAGGGGAAGTGGAGGCTACACCTTC. It translates to CASSYTYDRGSGGYTF.

This clone was counted between two and nine times. This sequence joins TRBV7-8 and TRBJ1-4; perhaps TRBD1 as D (5 bases). V shed 1 base and J shed 6 bases, with 15 bases lying between them. The length of the CDR3 is 16 residues. CDR1 and CDR2 (germline): SGHVS, FQNEAQ. Here the CDR3 reads CASSLGGGDWDEKLFF. The CDR3 bases are TGTGCCAGCAGCTTAGGGGGGGGAGATTGGGATGAAAAACTGTTTTTT.

The chain has TRBV5-8 and TRBJ2-7; TRBD1 is a possible D gene (6 bases). The CDR3 runs 14 residues. Trimming shortened V by 2 bases and J by 0 bases, and 9 bases separated the two germline ends. The germline gives CDR1 SGHTS, CDR2 YDEGEE. The CDR3 sequence is CASSFRGSSYEQYF. CDR3 nucleotide sequence: TGTGCCAGCAGCTTTAGGGGGAGCTCCTACGAGCAGTACTTC. The full variable domain, its missing parts supplied by reference TRBV5-8 and TRBJ2-7, is EAGVTQSPTHLIKTRGQQATLRCSPISGHTSVYWYQQALGLGLQFLLWYDEGEERNRGNFPPRFSGRQFPNYSSELNVNALELEDSALYLCASSFRGSSYEQYFGPGTRLTVT.

V usage is TRBV28 and J usage is TRBJ1-5; D call uncertain. This CDR3 is built from 15 residues. V lost 2 bases and J 4 bases, leaving 12 bases between the germline ends. The germline V gene encodes CDR1 MDHEN and CDR2 SYDVKM. CDR3 DNA: TGTGCCAGCAGTTTACTGCCCTCCACTAATCAGCCCCAGCATTTT. Translated, it gives CASSLLPSTNQPQHF.

J is TRBJ1-2 and V is TRBV28; 10 bases are shared with TRBD1. The CDR3 contains 13 residues. V gave up 6 bases and J gave up 6 bases; unmatched junction bases: 4. Germline V gene sequence: CDR1 MDHEN, CDR2 SYDVKM. The CDR3, as DNA: TGTGCCAGCAGACGACAGGGGGCGGATGGCTACACCTTC. Translating gives CASRRQGADGYTF.